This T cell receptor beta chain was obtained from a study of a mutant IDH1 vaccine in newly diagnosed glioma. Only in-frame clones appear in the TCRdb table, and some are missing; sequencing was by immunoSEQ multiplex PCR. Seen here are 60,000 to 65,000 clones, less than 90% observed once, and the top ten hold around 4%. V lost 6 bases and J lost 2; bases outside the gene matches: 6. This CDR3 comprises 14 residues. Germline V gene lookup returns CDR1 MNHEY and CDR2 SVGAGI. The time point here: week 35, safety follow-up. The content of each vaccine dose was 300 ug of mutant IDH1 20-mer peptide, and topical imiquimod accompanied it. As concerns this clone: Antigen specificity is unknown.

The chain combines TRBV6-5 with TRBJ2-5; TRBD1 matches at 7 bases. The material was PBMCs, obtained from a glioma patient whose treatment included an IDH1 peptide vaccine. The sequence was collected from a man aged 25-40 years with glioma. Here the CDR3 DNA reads TGTGCCAGCAGACGGACAGGAGCACAAGAGACCCAGTACTTC. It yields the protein CASRRTGAQETQYF.